This T cell receptor beta chain was captured by sequencing in a study of T cells in Graves' hyperthyroidism and ophthalmopathy. Study summary: The initial diagnosis was the point when peripheral blood was collected, ahead of any treatment. The study's findings and limits: Ophthalmopathy was distinguished from stable hyperthyroidism by 13 V-J signatures.

Uncontrolled infections, other autoimmune diseases, pregnancy or lactation led to exclusion of patients. Germline CDR1 and CDR2: DFQATT and SNEGSKA (reference sequence). V lost 3 bases to trimming and J lost 1 base; unmatched junction nucleotides: 15. There are 19 residues in the CDR3. This clonotype appeared a few times. No antigen is known for it. Amplification yielded TCR beta CDR3 regions, with RNA transcripts as the source. The TCR CDR3 was amplified in a first-round RT-PCR using the HTBI primer set. TCRdb independently ran MiXCR on the multiplex PCR reads; one entry per CDR3 protein. The sample carries some 620,000 distinct CDR3 sequences, roughly 17% recorded once.

The source material was blood. The TCR originated in a young woman with Graves' hyperthyroidism. The chain recombines TRBV20-1 with TRBJ2-1; 10 positions match TRBD2. The CDR3 loop reads CSASSSGSGGGGSYNEQFF. The CDR3 region has the DNA TGCAGTGCTAGTTCTAGCGGGAGTGGGGGTGGAGGTTCCTACAATGAGCAGTTCTTC.